The rows below give T cell receptor beta chains drawn from one sample of a study of shared clonotypes between healthy human individuals. Only in-frame clones appear in the TCRdb table, and some are missing; sequencing was by immunoSEQ multiplex PCR. The sample lists about 2.4 million clones, roughly 92% occurring once. Sequenced input: naive CD4+ T cells sorted from blood. These TCRs come from a man younger than 30 in good health. The CDR3 runs from the conserved cysteine through the conserved F or W. The D gene is left open where the match is weak. The size of a clone is reported for some rows only, either as once, few or many, or as a class for expanded clones.

CASSYGTGGTYEQYF	TGTGCCAGCAGCTACGGGACAGGGGGCACCTACGAGCAGTACTTC	TRBV11-2	TRBJ2-7	-	TRBD1
CASSLAEGGADTQYF	TGTGCCAGCAGCTTAGCCGAGGGAGGGGCAGATACGCAGTATTTT	TRBV7-9	TRBJ2-3	-	TRBD2
CASSPRTGGITGELFF	TGTGCCAGCAGCCCCCGGACAGGGGGCATCACCGGGGAGCTGTTTTTT	TRBV7-9	TRBJ2-2	-	TRBD1
CASNPLSIGYTF	TGTGCCAGCAACCCACTCTCTATAGGCTACACCTTC	TRBV2	TRBJ1-2	-	-
CATRTSGTDTQYF	TGCGCCACCAGGACTAGCGGCACAGATACGCAGTATTTT	TRBV5-1	TRBJ2-3	once	TRBD2
CSGTSGSQLEQYF	TGCAGCGGGACTAGCGGGAGTCAGCTCGAGCAGTACTTC	TRBV29-1	TRBJ2-7	once	TRBD2
CASSALQGATGELFF	TGTGCCAGCAGCGCCCTACAGGGGGCGACCGGGGAGCTGTTTTTT	TRBV9	TRBJ2-2	once	TRBD1
CASSVAGKPGTDTQYF	TGTGCCAGCAGCGTAGCGGGGAAGCCGGGCACAGATACGCAGTATTTT	TRBV9	TRBJ2-3	once	-
CASSLGHLQETQYF	TGTGCCAGCAGCTTAGGGCACTTACAAGAGACCCAGTACTTC	TRBV7-9	TRBJ2-5	-	-
CASSVTGESYNEQFF	TGTGCCAGCAGCGTAACGGGAGAGTCCTACAATGAGCAGTTCTTC	TRBV9	TRBJ2-1	-	-
CASSAQGENTEAFF	TGTGCCAGCTCAGCCCAGGGGGAGAACACTGAAGCTTTCTTT	TRBV18	TRBJ1-1	-	TRBD1
CASSRDSLAGNTIYF	TGTGCCAGCAGCCGGGACTCCCTGGCTGGAAACACCATATATTTT	TRBV6-5	TRBJ1-3	once	-
CASSLELAGVGETQYF	TGCGCCAGCAGCTTGGAGCTAGCGGGGGTCGGGGAGACCCAGTACTTC	TRBV5-1	TRBJ2-5	-	TRBD2
CASSKFVRNSGNTIYF	TGTGCCAGCAGCAAATTCGTCAGGAACTCTGGAAACACCATATATTTT	TRBV21-1	TRBJ1-3	-	-
CASSSTGGGSYEQYF	TGTGCCAGCAGTTCGACAGGGGGTGGCTCCTACGAGCAGTACTTC	TRBV27	TRBJ2-7	once	TRBD1
CASSLEDIPHNEQFF	TGTGCCAGCAGCTTGGAGGACATCCCACACAATGAGCAGTTCTTC	TRBV5-4	TRBJ2-1	-	-
CASSESGRITDTQYF	TGCGCCAGCAGTGAGTCGGGGCGTATCACAGATACGCAGTATTTT	TRBV10-1	TRBJ2-3	-	-
CASTAGGGDTGELFF	TGTGCCAGCACAGCCGGCGGGGGGGACACCGGGGAGCTGTTTTTT	TRBV28	TRBJ2-2	-	TRBD2
CASSVGPGSPETQYF	TGTGCCAGCAGTGTGGGACCGGGTAGTCCAGAGACCCAGTACTTC	TRBV2	TRBJ2-5	-	-
CASSESPRSTDTQYF	TGCGCCAGCAGTGAGTCGCCCAGAAGCACAGATACGCAGTATTTT	TRBV10-1	TRBJ2-3	-	-
CASSPQNTGTGLYGYTF	TGCGCCAGCAGCCCTCAAAATACCGGGACAGGGCTCTATGGCTACACCTTC	TRBV4-1	TRBJ1-2	-	TRBD1
CAWRDRAYEQYF	TGTGCCTGGCGGGACAGGGCCTACGAGCAGTACTTC	TRBV30	TRBJ2-7	-	TRBD1
CASNRDRRNGYTF	TGTGCCAGCAACCGGGACCGACGGAATGGCTACACCTTC	TRBV6-1	TRBJ1-2	-	-
CASSSRAGDPGELFF	TGTGCCAGCAGTTCTCGAGCGGGGGATCCCGGGGAGCTGTTTTTT	TRBV2	TRBJ2-2	-	TRBD2
CASSPWDGPYEQYF	TGCGCCAGCAGCCCGTGGGACGGCCCCTACGAGCAGTACTTC	TRBV5-1	TRBJ2-7	-	-
CASSRIGTGVSYEQYF	TGTGCCAGCAGCCGAATTGGCACAGGGGTATCCTACGAGCAGTACTTC	TRBV16	TRBJ2-7	-	TRBD1
CAMAGGRRIGELFF	TGTGCCATGGCGGGCGGGAGGCGGATCGGGGAGCTGTTTTTT	TRBV30	TRBJ2-2	-	TRBD2
CASSLFPAGRSTDTQYF	TGTGCCAGCAGTTTATTCCCGGCGGGTCGTAGCACAGATACGCAGTATTTT	TRBV27	TRBJ2-3	-	-
CASSPQRGTANTEAFF	TGTGCCAGCTCACCCCAGAGAGGGACAGCGAACACTGAAGCTTTCTTT	TRBV18	TRBJ1-1	few	TRBD1
CASSSGTQNIQYF	TGTGCCAGCAGCTCCGGGACACAAAACATTCAGTACTTC	TRBV28	TRBJ2-4	-	-
CASSPGQSTINEQFF	TGTGCCAGCAGCCCGGGACAGAGCACCATCAATGAGCAGTTCTTC	TRBV5-4	TRBJ2-1	-	TRBD1
CASSRGSTNPASTDTQYF	TGTGCCAGCTCTCGCGGAAGTACTAATCCAGCTAGCACAGATACGCAGTATTTT	TRBV2	TRBJ2-3	-	-
CASSKRTGGATTEAFF	TGTGCCAGCAGCAAACGGACAGGGGGCGCGACCACTGAAGCTTTCTTT	TRBV5-8	TRBJ1-1	-	TRBD1
CASTPQGGSPLHF	TGTGCCAGCACCCCACAGGGTGGATCACCCCTCCACTTT	TRBV27	TRBJ1-6	-	-
CASGSALRDEQYF	TGTGCCAGCGGTAGCGCTCTACGGGACGAGCAGTACTTC	TRBV7-9	TRBJ2-7	-	-
CAWSKTHEQYF	TGTGCCTGGAGTAAGACCCACGAGCAGTACTTC	TRBV30	TRBJ2-7	-	-
CASSPHGLKNYGYTF	TGTGCCAGCAGTCCTCACGGGCTTAAAAACTATGGCTACACCTTC	TRBV28	TRBJ1-2	-	-
CASSLSPGQQETQYF	TGTGCTAGCAGCTTAAGCCCGGGACAGCAAGAGACCCAGTACTTC	TRBV7-7	TRBJ2-5	-	TRBD1
CAMAGGAGEQYF	TGCGCCATGGCTGGGGGGGCGGGCGAGCAGTACTTC	TRBV23-1	TRBJ2-7	-	-
CSLGQDQPQHF	TGCAGCTTAGGACAGGATCAGCCCCAGCATTTT	TRBV20-1	TRBJ1-5	-	TRBD1
CASSRTGDPTGELFF	TGTGCCAGCAGCCGCACAGGGGACCCCACCGGGGAGCTGTTTTTT	TRBV11-2	TRBJ2-2	-	TRBD1
CASSTAGGNTEAFF	TGTGCCAGCAGTACCGCAGGGGGGAACACTGAAGCTTTCTTT	TRBV28	TRBJ1-1	-	TRBD1
CASRRGQGPVKEKLFF	TGTGCCAGCAGACGGGGACAGGGGCCCGTCAAGGAAAAACTGTTTTTT	TRBV7-9	TRBJ1-4	-	TRBD1
CASSDASQETQYF	TGTGCCAGCAGTGATGCCTCCCAAGAGACCCAGTACTTC	TRBV6-1	TRBJ2-5	-	-
CATSREEAGVSNQPQHF	TGTGCCACCAGCAGAGAAGAGGCAGGGGTTAGCAATCAGCCCCAGCATTTT	TRBV15	TRBJ1-5	-	-
CASRTDPGAETQYF	TGTGCCAGCAGGACCGACCCCGGGGCAGAGACCCAGTACTTC	TRBV6-1	TRBJ2-5	-	-
CASSLEAPGLGGDEQFF	TGCGCCAGCAGCTTGGAGGCCCCGGGACTAGGTGGCGATGAGCAGTTCTTC	TRBV5-1	TRBJ2-1	once	TRBD2
CASSSRNTEAFF	TGTGCCAGCAGTTCGCGCAACACTGAAGCTTTCTTT	TRBV28	TRBJ1-1	-	-
CASKWQGTNSPLHF	TGTGCCAGTAAGTGGCAGGGGACCAATTCACCCCTCCACTTT	TRBV19	TRBJ1-6	-	-
CASSLMGRADGYTF	TGTGCCAGCAGCTTAATGGGCCGGGCGGACGGCTACACCTTC	TRBV7-9	TRBJ1-2	-	-